A single sample gave rise to the 18 T cell receptor beta chains below, sequenced in a study of cytomegalovirus exposure and HLA in healthy donors. PCR was performed using 60 Vbeta and 13 Jbeta primers. Generated by immunoSEQ multiplex PCR, the TCRdb table keeps only in-frame clones and is missing some. The sample consists of some 190,000 clones, 80% to 90% of them appearing once. The material sequenced was PBMCs. The receptor set was obtained from a man aged 25-40 years in good health and CMV-seronegative.

The chain combines TRBV6-6 with TRBJ2-1; TRBD2 matches at 11 bases. The germline V gene encodes CDR1 MNHNY and CDR2 SVGAGI (reference sequence). The length of the CDR3 is 14 residues. The V segment lost 6 bases and the J segment 8 bases; nucleotides outside the gene matches: 6. This chain's CDR3 is CASSRLAGSDEQFF. The CDR3 DNA follows: TGTGCCAGCAGCCGACTAGCGGGGTCGGATGAGCAGTTCTTC.

The V and J genes are TRBV13 and TRBJ2-3; D might be TRBD1 (5 bases). The germline V gene has CDR1 PRHDT and CDR2 FYEKMQ (reference sequence). This CDR3 is built from 12 residues. Deletions cut 4 bases from V and 9 bases from J, with 11 bases between. The CDR3 here is CASSWGRATQYF. The CDR3 region has the DNA TGTGCCAGCAGCTGGGGCCGGGCAACGCAGTATTTT.

The chain recombines TRBV11-3 with TRBJ2-1, with D possibly TRBD2 on 5 matching bases. V dropped 5 bases and J dropped 2 bases, with 13 bases sitting between them. Looked up from germline, CDR1 is SGHNT and CDR2 is YENEEA. This CDR3 comprises 15 residues. Here the CDR3 reads CASSRFTRPYNEQFF. CDR3 sequence (DNA): TGTGCCAGCAGCCGGTTCACTAGACCCTACAATGAGCAGTTCTTC. The whole variable domain, remainder taken from reference TRBV11-3 and TRBJ2-1, is EAGVVQSPRYKIIEKKQPVAFWCNPISGHNTLYWYLQNLGQGPELLIRYENEEAVDDSQLPKDRFSAERLKGVDSTLKIQPAELGDSAVYLCASSRFTRPYNEQFFGPGTRLTVL.

The gene calls are TRBV10-1 and TRBJ1-4; 7 bases agree with TRBD1. The V gene's germline CDR1 is WNHNN and CDR2 SYGVQD (reference sequence). After removal of 6 bases from V and 4 bases from J, the junction contained 2 bases not matched to a gene. The CDR3 covers 13 residues. The chain's CDR3 is CASRAGGNEKLFF. CDR3 nucleotides: TGCGCCAGCAGAGCAGGGGGTAATGAAAAACTGTTTTTT.

The rearrangement joins TRBV30 to TRBJ2-7, with 8 bases identical to TRBD2. CDR1 is GTSNPN and CDR2 is SVGIG in the germline V gene (reference sequence). V was clipped by 3 bases and J by 2 bases; unmatched bases: 0. The CDR3 consists of 12 residues. CDR3 region: CAWRTSAYEQYF. CDR3 DNA: TGTGCCTGGAGGACTAGCGCCTACGAGCAGTACTTC.

The chain has TRBV9 and TRBJ1-2; the D gene is possibly TRBD1 (6 bases). CDR3 size: 12 residues. Germline V CDR1 and CDR2: SGDLS, YYNGEE. V lost 6 bases to trimming and J lost 6 bases, with 12 bases between them. In DNA, the CDR3 is TGTGCCAGCAACGACAGGCTGAATGGCTACACCTTC. Residues: CASNDRLNGYTF.

This chain uses TRBV28 with TRBJ2-7, with D hard to call. The germline V gene has CDR1 MDHEN and CDR2 SYDVKM. V was clipped by 5 bases and J by 3 bases, with 8 bases between them. The length of the CDR3 is 12 residues. CDR3 in DNA: TGTGCCAGCAGTCCGCCCGGCTACGAGCAGTACTTC. Protein: CASSPPGYEQYF.

The rearrangement joins TRBV15 to TRBJ1-1, with 9 bases identical to TRBD1. Trimming cost V 3 bases and J 4 bases; bases outside gene matches: 3. The CDR3 runs 14 residues. Germline V gene lookup returns CDR1 LNHNV and CDR2 YYDKDF (reference sequence). The CDR3 DNA reads as TGTGCCACCAGCAGTAGGACAGGGGTCACTGAAGCTTTCTTT. Its protein product is CATSSRTGVTEAFF.

J is TRBJ2-1 and V is TRBV5-1, with 10 bases that match TRBD2. With 4 bases clipped from V and 4 bases from J, the junction kept 5 bases outside the gene matches. The CDR3 totals 15 residues. In germline, CDR1 is SGHRS, CDR2 YFSETQ. CDR3 amino acids: CASSGGLAAYNEQFF. The CDR3 DNA reads TGCGCCAGCAGCGGTGGACTAGCGGCTTACAATGAGCAGTTCTTC. Full variable domain (remainder filled in from reference TRBV5-1 and TRBJ2-1): KAGVTQTPRYLIKTRGQQVTLSCSPISGHRSVSWYQQTPGQGLQFLFEYFSETQRNKGNFPGRFSGRQFSNSRSEMNVSTLELGDSALYLCASSGGLAAYNEQFFGPGTRLTVL.

The chain couples TRBV5-4 to TRBJ2-2; maybe TRBD2 (6 bases). V was cut by 7 bases and J by 1 base, with 8 bases left in between. There are 13 residues in the CDR3. Germline loops: CDR1 SGHNT, CDR2 YYREEE (reference sequence). CDR3 sequence: CASGGENTGELFF. CDR3 in DNA: TGTGCCAGCGGAGGGGAGAACACCGGGGAGCTGTTTTTT.

CDR3 bases: TGTGCCAGCAGCACAGGGGCGGGCGGGGAGCTGTTTTTT. It is translated as CASSTGAGGELFF. This chain joins TRBV6-6 and TRBJ2-2; 7 nucleotides match TRBD1. With 6 bases clipped from V and 7 bases from J, the junction kept 5 bases outside the gene matches. The germline gives CDR1 MNHNY, CDR2 SVGAGI (reference sequence). The CDR3 sequence is 13 residues long.

This chain connects TRBV28 to TRBJ1-5; no clear D. V was trimmed by 7 bases and J by 0 bases, leaving 13 bases between them. The CDR3 sequence is 15 residues long. Germline CDR1 is MDHEN and CDR2 is SYDVKM. CDR3 region: CASTPLGLSNQPQHF. For the CDR3, the DNA is TGTGCCAGCACTCCTCTTGGGCTTAGCAATCAGCCCCAGCATTTT.

The V and J genes are TRBV29-1 and TRBJ1-3; maybe TRBD1 (6 bases). This CDR3 comprises 17 residues. The ends were cut back, 3 bases at V and 0 bases at J, with 18 bases in the middle. Germline V lookup: CDR1 SQVTM, CDR2 ANQGSEA. CDR3 protein: CSVDTHRGGYSGNTIYF. DNA of the CDR3: TGCAGCGTTGATACCCACCGGGGGGGCTACTCTGGAAACACCATATATTTT.

The chain links TRBV6-4 to TRBJ2-3, with TRBD2 matching 8 bases. V was pared by 4 bases and J by 3 bases, with 15 bases of the junction left unmatched. The CDR3 is 18 amino acids. Germline V lookup: CDR1 MRHNA, CDR2 SNTAGT. This CDR3 reads CASSGSTSGRGRTDTQYF. The CDR3, as DNA: TGTGCCAGCAGTGGCTCCACTAGCGGAAGGGGACGAACAGATACGCAGTATTTT.

The chain links TRBV4-1 to TRBJ2-3; D gene ambiguous. The CDR3 is 15 residues long. Germline assignment: CDR1 MGHRA and CDR2 YSYEKL. The V end lost 4 bases, the J end lost 4 bases, and 15 bases lay between the germline ends. The CDR3 loop is CASSPSGGLADTQYF. CDR3 sequence (DNA): TGCGCCAGCAGCCCCTCCGGTGGCCTAGCAGATACGCAGTATTTT.

The rearrangement links TRBV2 to TRBJ2-7, with unresolved D. The CDR3 is 13 amino acids. The germline gives CDR1 SNHLY, CDR2 FYNNEI. V was clipped by 0 bases and J by 6 bases, with 9 bases between them. The CDR3 sequence: CASSEAETLEQYF. The DNA of the CDR3 is TGTGCCAGCAGTGAAGCGGAGACTCTCGAGCAGTACTTC.

This clone was picked up one time. J is TRBJ2-7 and V is TRBV18; D is uncertain. Trimming stripped 3 bases from V and 2 bases from J, with 11 bases between. CDR1 and CDR2 from the germline V gene are KGHSH and LQKENI. The CDR3 length is 14 residues. In nucleotides, the CDR3 is TGTGCCAGCTCACCTCGGCAGGCTACCTACGAGCAGTACTTC. Residues: CASSPRQATYEQYF.

Comment on this clone: The junction departs from the called germline gene at one end, perhaps through a read error. The chain couples TRBV7-9 to TRBJ2-7; D call uncertain. This CDR3 is built from 15 residues. Germline CDR1 SEHNR, CDR2 FQNEAQ (reference sequence). The CDR3 DNA reads TGTTCCAGCAGCGATGTCGGCCGCGGCCCCTACGAGCAGTACTTC. Protein product: CSSSDVGRGPYEQYF.